This T cell receptor beta chain was recovered during a study of tumor-infiltrating lymphocytes in oesophageal squamous cell carcinoma. TCRdb reprocessed the PCR reads via MiXCR and lists one record per CDR3 protein. The profile shows some 16,000 distinct CDR3 sequences, approximately 56% of them singletons. Trimming removed 4 bases at V and 5 bases at J, with 6 bases between. The V gene's germline CDR1 is MDHEN and CDR2 SYDVKM. The CDR3 runs 12 residues. This clonotype was picked up many times. The chain has TRBV28 and TRBJ1-5; D is uncertain. This TCR derives from a male donor with esophageal squamous cell carcinoma. Sequencing was carried out using esophageal tumor tissue. The CDR3 bases are TGTGCCAGCAGTTCCGGACATCAGCCCCAGCATTTT. Translated, it gives CASSSGHQPQHF.